The 27 T cell receptor beta chains below all came from one sample that was sequenced in a study of siplizumab effects on memory and regulatory T cells. Method: immunoSEQ multiplex PCR; TCRdb's copy keeps in-frame clones and lacks some. The table lists tens of thousands of clones, around 98% of them singletons, with approximately 0.99% in the top ten. Material for sequencing was naive CD8+ T cells sorted from blood. Receptors originate from a human donor in good health.

Regarding this clone: The junction departs from germline at one end; a sequencing error may be responsible. The chain has TRBV29-1 and TRBJ1-1, with TRBD1 as a possible D gene (5 bases). The CDR3 contains 12 residues. Germline CDR1 is SQVTM and CDR2 is ANQGSEA. Written as DNA, the CDR3 is TGCAGCGTTGTAAAGGATAGCGGGGCTCAACCCTTT. This encodes CSVVKDSGAQPF.

This chain joins TRBV6-5 and TRBJ2-2; TRBD1 agrees at 8 bases. The V gene end was trimmed by 7 bases and the J gene end by 4 bases; junction bases not matched to a gene: 5. This CDR3 spans 14 amino acids. CDR1 is MNHEY and CDR2 is SVGAGI in the germline V gene. In DNA form, the CDR3 reads TGTGCCAGCATCGGACAGGGTGCCACCGGGGAGCTGTTTTTT. This encodes CASIGQGATGELFF.

The DNA of the CDR3 is TGTGCCATCGCCCGTGGCCATACGCAGTATTTT. This encodes CAIARGHTQYF. The chain couples TRBV6-1 to TRBJ2-3; D is unclear. Germline-derived CDR1 and CDR2 are MNHNS and SASEGT. The CDR3 consists of 11 residues. Trimming took off 10 bases at V and 7 bases at J, with 12 bases between the two ends.

This sequence joins TRBV13 and TRBJ2-3, with D hard to call. Looked up from germline, CDR1 is PRHDT and CDR2 is FYEKMQ (reference sequence). The CDR3 contains 16 residues. V was cut by 0 bases and J by 2 bases, with 12 bases left in between. The CDR3 region is CASSLGRRLNTDTQYF. For the CDR3, the DNA is TGTGCCAGCAGCTTAGGCCGGAGACTGAACACAGATACGCAGTATTTT.

The chain recombines TRBV7-9 with TRBJ2-3; D perhaps matches TRBD1 (7 bases). V dropped 5 bases and J dropped 0 bases, with 12 bases sitting between them. Germline loops: CDR1 SEHNR, CDR2 FQNEAQ (reference sequence). CDR3 size: 15 residues. CDR3 residues: CASSPQGTSTDTQYF. DNA for the CDR3: TGTGCCAGCAGCCCACAGGGGACTAGCACAGATACGCAGTATTTT.

The CDR3 here is CASSLPVSIGNEQFF. CDR3 DNA sequence: TGTGCCAGCAGCTTACCCGTCAGCATCGGCAATGAGCAGTTCTTC. This chain joins TRBV7-9 and TRBJ2-1; D gene unclear. Per the germline V gene, CDR1 is SEHNR and CDR2 is FQNEAQ (reference sequence). V dropped 2 bases and J dropped 6 bases, with 14 bases sitting between them. This CDR3 spans 15 amino acids.

As concerns this clone: Mismatch with germline at one junction end may stem from a read error. Within the sample, other DNA sequences also encode this same CDR3. The rearrangement links TRBV9 to TRBJ2-1; TRBD2 is a possible D gene (5 bases). Germline V lookup: CDR1 SGDLS, CDR2 YYNGEE. The length of the CDR3 is 16 residues. The CDR3: CASSAPAVARDNEQFF. CDR3 in DNA: TGCGCCAGCAGCGCCCCCGCGGTAGCGAGGGACAATGAGCAGTTCTTC.

This clone showed up just once. This chain uses TRBV25-1 with TRBJ2-3, with 10 positions matching TRBD2. This CDR3 is built from 16 residues. Germline V gene lookup returns CDR1 MGHDK and CDR2 SYGVNS. Trimming at V came to 3 bases and at J to 6 bases, leaving 9 bases not matched to a gene. The DNA for the CDR3 is TGTGCCAGCAGTGAGAGAGCGGGAGGGCCCGGTGATACGCAGTATTTT. Encoded protein: CASSERAGGPGDTQYF.

The rearrangement uses TRBV7-6 and TRBJ2-7, with 8 bases fitting TRBD1. Germline lookup yields CDR1 SGHVS and CDR2 FNYEAQ. J was trimmed by 6 bases and V by 4 bases; bases with no gene match: 11. The CDR3 extends over 15 amino acids. In DNA form, the CDR3 reads TGTGCCAGCAGCTACACGACAGGGGTTGGGGCCGAGCAGTACTTC. Its translation: CASSYTTGVGAEQYF.

This chain links TRBV11-3 with TRBJ2-7, with a tentative D call TRBD2 (6 bases). Deletions cut 3 bases from V and 5 bases from J, with 20 bases between. CDR1 SGHNT and CDR2 YENEEA come from the germline V gene. This CDR3 is built from 16 residues. CDR3 amino acids: CASSFPEGRESDEQYF. The CDR3 nucleotides read TGTGCCAGCAGCTTCCCAGAGGGGCGGGAATCGGACGAGCAGTACTTC.

The rearrangement uses TRBV11-2 and TRBJ1-1, with D perhaps matching TRBD1 (5 bases). V lost 7 bases, J lost 4 bases, and 16 bases lay in between. The germline gives CDR1 SGHAT, CDR2 FQNNGV. This CDR3 contains 14 residues. The CDR3 loop reads CASNPVSGRTEAFF. As DNA, the CDR3 is TGTGCCAGCAACCCGGTCTCGGGGCGCACTGAAGCTTTCTTT.

V is TRBV13 and J is TRBJ2-1; TRBD2 matches at 11 bases. V shed 6 bases, J shed 7 bases, and the junction held 5 bases outside the gene matches. Germline CDR1 is PRHDT and CDR2 is FYEKMQ (reference sequence). This CDR3 region has 14 residues. CDR3 bases: TGTGCCAGCAGTAGCGGGAGGGCCCGAAATGAGCAGTTCTTC. As protein: CASSSGRARNEQFF.

The genes are TRBV7-9 and TRBJ1-2; 7 nucleotides line up with TRBD1. This CDR3 has 15 amino acids. The germline V gene encodes CDR1 SEHNR and CDR2 FQNEAQ (reference sequence). The V and J ends lost 4 bases and 0 bases, in that order; junction bases with no gene match: 5. CDR3 nucleotide sequence: TGTGCCAGCAGCTCTGGGACAGATCCTAACTATGGCTACACCTTC. The encoded protein is CASSSGTDPNYGYTF. The whole variable domain, filled in from reference TRBV7-9 and TRBJ1-2, reads DTGVSQNPRHKITKRGQNVTFRCDPISEHNRLYWYRQTLGQGPEFLTYFQNEAQLEKSRLLSDRFSAERPKGSFSTLEIQRTEQGDSAMYLCASSSGTDPNYGYTFGSGTRLTVV.

The genes are TRBV5-1 and TRBJ2-3, with a possible D match to TRBD2 (6 bases). CDR3 length equals 14 residues. V lost 0 bases, J lost 6 bases, and 11 bases lay in between. Germline V gene sequence: CDR1 SGHRS, CDR2 YFSETQ. The CDR3 DNA follows: TGCGCCAGCAGCTTGGGGAGGGCCATGGATACGCAGTATTTT. It translates to CASSLGRAMDTQYF.

This rearrangement joins TRBV13 to TRBJ1-3; D remains ambiguous. The V and J ends lost 4 bases and 1 base respectively, with 8 bases between them. Germline V gene sequence: CDR1 PRHDT, CDR2 FYEKMQ (reference sequence). This CDR3 has 14 residues. The CDR3 DNA reads TGTGCCAGCAGCTCAGACGGATCTGGAAACACCATATATTTT. Residues: CASSSDGSGNTIYF.

This chain connects TRBV9 to TRBJ2-2, with a weak D call TRBD2 (5 bases). V lost 4 bases to trimming and J lost 3 bases, with 16 bases between them. Germline loops: CDR1 SGDLS, CDR2 YYNGEE. The CDR3 runs to 16 residues. The CDR3 loop reads CASSPSWGADTGELFF. CDR3 in DNA: TGTGCCAGCAGCCCTAGCTGGGGAGCGGACACCGGGGAGCTGTTTTTT.

V and J are TRBV7-8 and TRBJ2-7, with D maybe TRBD1 (5 bases). CDR3 size: 14 residues. Germline CDR1 and CDR2: SGHVS and FQNEAQ. V was trimmed by 0 bases and J by 3 bases, leaving 9 bases between them. The CDR3 nucleotides read TGTGCCAGCAGCTTAGCCAGGGAAGGCTACGAGCAGTACTTC. This encodes CASSLAREGYEQYF.

The chain uses TRBV15 and TRBJ2-1; TRBD2 matches 11 bases. Germline V gene lookup returns CDR1 LNHNV and CDR2 YYDKDF (reference sequence). Trimming removed 0 bases from V and 4 bases from J; junction bases left unmatched: 5. The CDR3 length is 17 residues. The CDR3 is CATSRDLAGGSYNEQFF. The CDR3 region has the DNA TGTGCCACCAGCAGAGATCTAGCGGGAGGAAGTTACAATGAGCAGTTCTTC.

The genes are TRBV6-1 and TRBJ2-7; 15 bases match TRBD2. Germline assignment: CDR1 MNHNS and CDR2 SASEGT. The CDR3 loop spans 15 amino acids. Trimming cost V 6 bases and J 5 bases; bases outside gene matches: 5. CDR3 nucleotides: TGTGCCAGCAGGGAGGGACTAGCGGGAGGAAACGAGCAGTACTTC. Its protein product is CASREGLAGGNEQYF.

The chain links TRBV6-5 to TRBJ1-1; TRBD1 is a possible D gene (5 bases). The ends were cut back, 2 bases at V and 3 bases at J, with 16 bases in the middle. The germline V gene encodes CDR1 MNHEY and CDR2 SVGAGI. CDR3 size: 16 residues. DNA of the CDR3: TGTGCCAGCAGTTACGTGCAGGGAGTTTTATACACTGAAGCTTTCTTT. Protein: CASSYVQGVLYTEAFF.

The chain combines TRBV2 with TRBJ2-1; D is perhaps TRBD2 (6 bases). Looked up from germline, CDR1 is SNHLY and CDR2 is FYNNEI. Trimming left V 9 bases short and J 0 bases short, with 18 bases between. There are 16 residues in the CDR3. As DNA, the CDR3 is TGTGCCAGTACTGTGGGGGACTTGAGCTCCTACAATGAGCAGTTCTTC. It yields the protein CASTVGDLSSYNEQFF.

This chain uses TRBV9 with TRBJ2-1, with 14 bases lining up with TRBD2. Germline values: CDR1 SGDLS, CDR2 YYNGEE. With 3 bases clipped from V and 8 bases from J, the junction kept 4 bases outside the gene matches. The CDR3 sequence is 15 residues long. For the CDR3, the DNA is TGTGCCAGCAGCGCTGGGACTAGCGGGAGCCATGAGCAGTTCTTC. Translation gives CASSAGTSGSHEQFF.

V gene TRBV4-1 combines with J gene TRBJ2-7; 8 nucleotides match TRBD1. From germline, CDR1 is MGHRA and CDR2 YSYEKL. Unmatched junction bases numbered 4, after V lost 5 bases and J lost 1 base. There are 14 residues in the CDR3. CDR3 nucleotide sequence: TGCGCCAGCAGCTTCAGGACAGGGTCCTACGAGCAGTACTTC. Protein: CASSFRTGSYEQYF.

The chain recombines TRBV19 with TRBJ1-5, with D hard to call. The CDR3 spans 15 residues. Trimming pared 4 bases from V and 0 bases from J, leaving 10 bases between. From germline, CDR1 is LNHDA and CDR2 SQIVND (reference sequence). CDR3 in DNA: TGTGCCAGTAGTAGACCCCCCCTTAGCAATCAGCCCCAGCATTTT. This gives the protein CASSRPPLSNQPQHF.

J is TRBJ2-1 and V is TRBV10-3, with TRBD1 identical over 10 bases. The germline V gene has CDR1 ENHRY and CDR2 SYGVKD. Unmatched junction bases numbered 5, after V lost 10 bases and J lost 8 bases. The CDR3 length is 12 residues. This CDR3 is CATGTGVDEQFF. The DNA of the CDR3 is TGTGCCACCGGGACAGGGGTGGATGAGCAGTTCTTC.

The V call is TRBV19, the J call TRBJ2-4; the D is unclear. Per germline, CDR1 LNHDA and CDR2 SQIVND (reference sequence). Trimming cost V 1 base and J 0 bases, with 4 bases left between them. The CDR3 loop spans 14 amino acids. DNA for the CDR3: TGTGCCAGTAGTATAGGTCTAGCCAAAAACATTCAGTACTTC. It specifies CASSIGLAKNIQYF.

This chain connects TRBV5-1 to TRBJ2-5, with D unresolved. Trimming took off 3 bases at V and 0 bases at J, with 9 bases between the two ends. This CDR3 region has 14 residues. In germline, CDR1 is SGHRS, CDR2 YFSETQ. CDR3 amino acids: CASSSGGYQETQYF. The CDR3 region has the DNA TGCGCCAGCAGCTCCGGTGGGTACCAAGAGACCCAGTACTTC.